This T cell receptor (beta chain) was recorded in a study of shared clonotypes between healthy human individuals. CDR1 SGHNT and CDR2 YYREEE come from the germline V gene (reference sequence). The CDR3 extends over 15 amino acids. V lost 0 bases and J lost 4; bases outside the gene matches: 5. Repertoires were generated with immunoSEQ multiplex PCR, while TCRdb's copy carries only in-frame clones and drops some. Among some 800,000 clones listed, over 90% were seen once. This clone was recorded once. CD45RO-negative, CCR7-positively selected cells formed the naive CD8 fraction, excluding terminally differentiated effector memory CD45RA+ cells.

The sequencing sample was made of naive CD8+ T cells sorted from blood. The chain is built from TRBV5-4 and TRBJ2-7, with 9 bases that match TRBD1. The origin of this receptor is a man aged 25 to 45 in good health. CDR3 DNA sequence: TGTGCCAGCAGCTTGGATGGACAGGGGTTATACGAGCAGTACTTC. As protein: CASSLDGQGLYEQYF.